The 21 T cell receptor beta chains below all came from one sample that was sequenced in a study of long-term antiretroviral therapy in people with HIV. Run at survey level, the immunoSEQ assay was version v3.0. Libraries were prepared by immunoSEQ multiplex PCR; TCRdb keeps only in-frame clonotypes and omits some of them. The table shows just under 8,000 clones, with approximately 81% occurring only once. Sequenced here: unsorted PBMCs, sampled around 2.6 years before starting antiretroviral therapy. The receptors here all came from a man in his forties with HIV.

CDR3 sequence: CASSPPGGNSPLHF. CDR3 nucleotide sequence: TGTGCCAGCTCACCACCGGGGGGCAATTCACCCCTCCACTTT. V and J are TRBV18 and TRBJ1-6; a possible D gene is TRBD1 (6 bases). The CDR3 is made up of 14 amino acids. Germline assignment: CDR1 KGHSH and CDR2 LQKENI. V lost 0 bases, J lost 7 bases, and 7 bases lay in between.

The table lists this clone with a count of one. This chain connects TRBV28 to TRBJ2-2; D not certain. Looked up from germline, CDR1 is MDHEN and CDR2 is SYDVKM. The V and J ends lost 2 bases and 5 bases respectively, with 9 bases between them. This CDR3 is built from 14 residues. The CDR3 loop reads CASSLIGRTGELFF. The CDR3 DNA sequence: TGTGCCAGCAGTTTAATCGGGCGGACCGGGGAGCTGTTTTTT.

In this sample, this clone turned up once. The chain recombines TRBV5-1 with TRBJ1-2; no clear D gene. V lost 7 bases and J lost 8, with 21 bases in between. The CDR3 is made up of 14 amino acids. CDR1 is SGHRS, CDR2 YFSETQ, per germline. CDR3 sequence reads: CASATGSSGEGYTF. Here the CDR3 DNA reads TGCGCCAGCGCAACCGGGTCCAGCGGGGAGGGCTACACCTTC.

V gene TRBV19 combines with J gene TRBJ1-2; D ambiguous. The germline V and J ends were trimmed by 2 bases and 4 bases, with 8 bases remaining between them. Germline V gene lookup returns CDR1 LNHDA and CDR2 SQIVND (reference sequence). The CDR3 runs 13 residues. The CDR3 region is CASSITQTYGYTF. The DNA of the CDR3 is TGTGCCAGTAGTATAACGCAGACCTATGGCTACACCTTC.

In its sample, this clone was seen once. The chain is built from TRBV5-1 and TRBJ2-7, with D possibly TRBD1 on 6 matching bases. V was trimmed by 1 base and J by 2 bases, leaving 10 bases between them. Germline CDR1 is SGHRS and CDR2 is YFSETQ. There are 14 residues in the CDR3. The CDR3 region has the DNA TGCGCCAGCAGCTTGACAGGGACCACCTACGAGCAGTACTTC. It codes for CASSLTGTTYEQYF.

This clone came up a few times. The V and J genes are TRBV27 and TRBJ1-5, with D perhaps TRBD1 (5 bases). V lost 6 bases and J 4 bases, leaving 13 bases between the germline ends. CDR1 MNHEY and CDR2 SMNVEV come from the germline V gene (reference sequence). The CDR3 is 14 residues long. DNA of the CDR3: TGTGCCAGCAGACTTTCGGGACCGAATCAGCCCCAGCATTTT. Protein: CASRLSGPNQPQHF.

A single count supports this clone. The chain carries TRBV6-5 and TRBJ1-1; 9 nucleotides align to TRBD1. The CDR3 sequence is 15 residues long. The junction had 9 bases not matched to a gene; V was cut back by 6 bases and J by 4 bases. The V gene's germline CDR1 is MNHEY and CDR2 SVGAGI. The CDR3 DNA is TGTGCCAGCAGCCGCATGACAGGGGGTGGCACTGAAGCTTTCTTT. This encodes CASSRMTGGGTEAFF.

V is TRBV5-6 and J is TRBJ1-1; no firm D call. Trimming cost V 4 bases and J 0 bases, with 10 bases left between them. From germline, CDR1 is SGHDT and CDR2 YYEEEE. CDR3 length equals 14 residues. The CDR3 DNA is TGTGCCAGCAGCCCCCGGCGCTTGAACACTGAAGCTTTCTTT. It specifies CASSPRRLNTEAFF.

DNA for the CDR3: TGTGCCAGCAGGGAGGGGGCGATTTCACCCCTCCACTTT. Translating it yields CASREGAISPLHF. The chain joins TRBV6-5 to TRBJ1-6, with TRBD1 matching 7 bases. J lost 9 bases, V lost 6 bases, and 5 bases had no gene match. The V gene's germline CDR1 is MNHEY and CDR2 SVGAGI. The CDR3 loop spans 13 amino acids.

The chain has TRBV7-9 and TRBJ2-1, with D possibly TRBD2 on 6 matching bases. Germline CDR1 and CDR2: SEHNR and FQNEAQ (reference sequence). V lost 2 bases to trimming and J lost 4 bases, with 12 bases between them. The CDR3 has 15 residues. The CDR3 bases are TGTGCCAGCAGCTTATGGAGCGGGCGTTACAATGAGCAGTTCTTC. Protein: CASSLWSGRYNEQFF.

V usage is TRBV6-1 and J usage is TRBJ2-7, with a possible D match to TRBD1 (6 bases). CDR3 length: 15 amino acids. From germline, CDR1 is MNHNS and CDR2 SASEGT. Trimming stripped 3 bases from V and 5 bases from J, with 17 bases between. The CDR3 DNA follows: TGTGCCAGCAGTGATCCGGGACAACATCCCAACGAGCAGTACTTC. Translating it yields CASSDPGQHPNEQYF.

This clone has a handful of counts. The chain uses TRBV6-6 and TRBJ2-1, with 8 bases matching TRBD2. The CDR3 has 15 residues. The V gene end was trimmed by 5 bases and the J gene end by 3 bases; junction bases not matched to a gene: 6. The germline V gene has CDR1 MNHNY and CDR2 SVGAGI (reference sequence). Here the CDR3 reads CASSLREGLYNEQFF. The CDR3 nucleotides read TGTGCCAGCAGTCTCCGGGAGGGCCTCTACAATGAGCAGTTCTTC.

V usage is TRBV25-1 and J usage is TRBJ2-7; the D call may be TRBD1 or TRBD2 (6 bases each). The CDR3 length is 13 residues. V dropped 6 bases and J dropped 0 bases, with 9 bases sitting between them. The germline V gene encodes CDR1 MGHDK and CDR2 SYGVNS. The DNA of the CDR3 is TGTGCCAGCAGGGGGGGACACTCCTACGAGCAGTACTTC. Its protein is CASRGGHSYEQYF.

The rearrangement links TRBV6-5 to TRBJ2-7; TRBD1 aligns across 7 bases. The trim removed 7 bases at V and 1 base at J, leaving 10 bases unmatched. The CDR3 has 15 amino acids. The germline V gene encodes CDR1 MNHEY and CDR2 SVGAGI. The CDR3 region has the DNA TGTGCCAGCACCCCCGGGACAGAGTCTTCCTACGAGCAGTACTTC. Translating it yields CASTPGTESSYEQYF.

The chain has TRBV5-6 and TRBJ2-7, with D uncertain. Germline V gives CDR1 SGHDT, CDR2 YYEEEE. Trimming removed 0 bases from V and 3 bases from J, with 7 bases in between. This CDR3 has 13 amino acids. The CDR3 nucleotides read TGTGCCAGCAGCTTGGGGACGGGCTACGAGCAGTACTTC. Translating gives CASSLGTGYEQYF.

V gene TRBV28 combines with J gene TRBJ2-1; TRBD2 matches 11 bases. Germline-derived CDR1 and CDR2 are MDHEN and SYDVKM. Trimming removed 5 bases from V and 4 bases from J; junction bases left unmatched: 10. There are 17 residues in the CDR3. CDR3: CASSSLSGGDIYNEQFF. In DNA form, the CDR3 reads TGTGCCAGCAGTAGCCTTAGCGGGGGGGATATTTACAATGAGCAGTTCTTC.

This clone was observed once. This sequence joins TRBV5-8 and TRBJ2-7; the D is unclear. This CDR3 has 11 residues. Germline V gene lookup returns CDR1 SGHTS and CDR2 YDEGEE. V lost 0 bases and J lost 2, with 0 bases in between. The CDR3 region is CASSLAYEQYF. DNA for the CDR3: TGTGCCAGCAGCTTGGCCTACGAGCAGTACTTC.

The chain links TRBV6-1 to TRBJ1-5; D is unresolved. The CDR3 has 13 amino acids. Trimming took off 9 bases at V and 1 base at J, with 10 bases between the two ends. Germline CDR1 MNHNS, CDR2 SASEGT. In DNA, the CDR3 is TGTGCCAGTTTAGGTGGGAGCAATCAGCCCCAGCATTTT. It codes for CASLGGSNQPQHF.

The CDR3 nucleotides read TGTGCCAGCACCCCAGAGCGGGGGGGACTTAGTACCGGGGAGCTGTTTTTT. Its translation: CASTPERGGLSTGELFF. The chain combines TRBV13 with TRBJ2-2; 10 bases agree with TRBD2. The CDR3 is made up of 17 amino acids. J lost 5 bases, V lost 7 bases, and 13 bases had no gene match. Germline V lookup: CDR1 PRHDT, CDR2 FYEKMQ (reference sequence).

The CDR3 DNA sequence: TGCAGCGTTAGACTAGCGGGGGGGCCTATTGAAGGGGAGCTGTTTTTT. As protein: CSVRLAGGPIEGELFF. The V call is TRBV29-1, the J call TRBJ2-2, with 14 positions matching TRBD2. Germline V gene sequence: CDR1 SQVTM, CDR2 ANQGSEA. This CDR3 is 16 amino acids long. V lost 5 bases, J lost 8 bases, and 10 bases stayed unmatched.

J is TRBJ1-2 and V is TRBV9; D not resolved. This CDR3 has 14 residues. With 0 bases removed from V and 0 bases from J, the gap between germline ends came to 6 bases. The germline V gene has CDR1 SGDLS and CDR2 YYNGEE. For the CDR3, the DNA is TGTGCCAGCAGCGTAGGAGCCCCTAACTATGGCTACACCTTC. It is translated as CASSVGAPNYGYTF.